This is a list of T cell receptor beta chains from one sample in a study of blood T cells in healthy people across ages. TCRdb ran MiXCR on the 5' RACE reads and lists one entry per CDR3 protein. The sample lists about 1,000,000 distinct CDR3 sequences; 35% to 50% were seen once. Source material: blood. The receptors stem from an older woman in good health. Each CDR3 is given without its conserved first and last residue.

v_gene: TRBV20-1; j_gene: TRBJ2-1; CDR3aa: SATGGSIYNEQF
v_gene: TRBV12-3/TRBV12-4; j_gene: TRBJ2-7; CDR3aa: TSSLDPGRRNYEQY
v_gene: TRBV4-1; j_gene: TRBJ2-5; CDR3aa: ASSQGQLETQY
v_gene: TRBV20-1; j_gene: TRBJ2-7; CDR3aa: SGPGQNYEQY
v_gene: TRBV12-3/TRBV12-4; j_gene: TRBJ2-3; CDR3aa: ASSPTSFTDTQY
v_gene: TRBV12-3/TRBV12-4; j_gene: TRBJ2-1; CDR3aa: ASRPGQGAYNEQF
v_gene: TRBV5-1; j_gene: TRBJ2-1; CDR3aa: ASSHRTSESRNEQF
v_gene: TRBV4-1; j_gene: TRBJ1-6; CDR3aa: ASSQVRGGGSPLH
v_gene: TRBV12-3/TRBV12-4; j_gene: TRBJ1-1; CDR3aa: ASSSGQGARAF
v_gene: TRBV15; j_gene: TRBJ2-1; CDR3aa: VTRASGRAATYNEQF
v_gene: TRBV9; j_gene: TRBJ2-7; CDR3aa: ASSASPAVAGGYEQY
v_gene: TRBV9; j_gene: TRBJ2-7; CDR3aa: ASSVGDRSPYEQY
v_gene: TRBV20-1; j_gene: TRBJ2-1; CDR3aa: SAPLGHNEQF
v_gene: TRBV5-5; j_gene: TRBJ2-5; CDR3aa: ASSYPQRDRGRGGQETQY
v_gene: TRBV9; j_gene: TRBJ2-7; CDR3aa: ASSVGASRNYEQY
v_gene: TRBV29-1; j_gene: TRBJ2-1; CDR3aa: SVRGLSYNEQF
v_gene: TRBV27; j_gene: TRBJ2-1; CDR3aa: ASAPRLANVNNEQF
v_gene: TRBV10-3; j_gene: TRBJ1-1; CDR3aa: ARAGEGLATEAF
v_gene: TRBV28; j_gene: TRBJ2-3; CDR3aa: ASSLWREVADMQY
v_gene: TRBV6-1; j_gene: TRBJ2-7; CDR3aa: ASSARNLAGGGEQY
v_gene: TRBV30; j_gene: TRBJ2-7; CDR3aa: AWRAGQSSSYEQY
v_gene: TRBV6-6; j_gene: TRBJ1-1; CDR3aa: ASSYSIQDESEAF
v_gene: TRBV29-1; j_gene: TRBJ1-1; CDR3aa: SVETGRSPEAF
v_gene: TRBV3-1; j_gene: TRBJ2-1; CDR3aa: ASSPRVRAPLGEQF
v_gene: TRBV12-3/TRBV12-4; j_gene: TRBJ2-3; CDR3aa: ASSLGGGWADTQY
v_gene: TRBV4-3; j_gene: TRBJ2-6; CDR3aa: ASSQAAGRGANVLT
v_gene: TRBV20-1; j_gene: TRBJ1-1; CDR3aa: SARGWTEAF
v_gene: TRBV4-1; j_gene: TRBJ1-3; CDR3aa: ASSQGPAGNTIY
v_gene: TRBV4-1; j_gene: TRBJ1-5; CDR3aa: ASSLNPQGGNQPQH
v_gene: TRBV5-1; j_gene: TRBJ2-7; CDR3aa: ASSLEHVSSYEQY
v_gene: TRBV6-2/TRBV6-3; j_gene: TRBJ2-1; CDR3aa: ASSPGESPATEQF
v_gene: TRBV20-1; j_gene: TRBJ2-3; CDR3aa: SARRGGPQGTQY
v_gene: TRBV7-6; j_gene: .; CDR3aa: ASSFRQQSLETQY
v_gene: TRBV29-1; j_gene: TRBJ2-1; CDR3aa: TFRGQTYNEQF
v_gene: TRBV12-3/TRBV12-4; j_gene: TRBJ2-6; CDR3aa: AGGDSGANVLT
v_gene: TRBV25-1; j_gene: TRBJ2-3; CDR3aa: ASSEEREGQTDTQY
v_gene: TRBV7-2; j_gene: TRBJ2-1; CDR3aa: ASSFQRSSNEQF
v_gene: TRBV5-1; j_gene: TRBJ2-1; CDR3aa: ASSLGWTGAASGEQF
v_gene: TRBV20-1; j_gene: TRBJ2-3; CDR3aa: SASASQLAGAPDTQY
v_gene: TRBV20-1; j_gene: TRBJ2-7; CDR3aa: SARDLGSLISYEQY
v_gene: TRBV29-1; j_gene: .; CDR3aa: SVRGPRFQDNEQY
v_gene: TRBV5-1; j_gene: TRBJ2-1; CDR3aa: ASSYRVSHNEQF
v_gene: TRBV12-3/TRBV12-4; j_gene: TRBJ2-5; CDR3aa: ASRRTTQETQY
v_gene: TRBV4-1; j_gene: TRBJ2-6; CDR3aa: ASSHTGSGQGISGANVLT
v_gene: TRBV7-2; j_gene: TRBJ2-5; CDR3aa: ASSFSGFNEQY
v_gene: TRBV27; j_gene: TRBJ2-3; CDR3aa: ASSSSGIGTDTQY
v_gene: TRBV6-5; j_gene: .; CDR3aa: ASSYGTGLYEQY
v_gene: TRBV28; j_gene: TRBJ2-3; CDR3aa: ASSPGARGTDTQY
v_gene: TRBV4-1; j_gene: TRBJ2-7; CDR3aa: ASSQIAGESYEQY
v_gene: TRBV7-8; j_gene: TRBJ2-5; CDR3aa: ASSYTAGTRGETQY
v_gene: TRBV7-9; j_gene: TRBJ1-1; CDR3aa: ASSNWVRDVRAEAF
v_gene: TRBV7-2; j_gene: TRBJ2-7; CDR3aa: ASSPWSGAEREQY
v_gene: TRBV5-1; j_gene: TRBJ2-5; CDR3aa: ASSLESGMGETQY
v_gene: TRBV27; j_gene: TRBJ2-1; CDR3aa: ASSLFQDSFENEQF
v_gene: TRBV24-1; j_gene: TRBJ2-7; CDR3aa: ATSDLPTTRRDRGQYEQY